The TCR beta chain under discussion was sequenced for a study of cytomegalovirus exposure and HLA in healthy donors. The study, taken as a whole, reports: A later analysis found TCR association rates differed by HLA locus, highest for DRB1 and lowest for HLA-C.

Trimming took 3 bases from V and 5 from J, leaving 13 bases between them. Per the germline V gene, CDR1 is SGHTA and CDR2 is FQGNSA. The CDR3 has 14 residues. The donors, nominally healthy at sampling, likely had unrecorded immune exposures. Remarks on this clone: Its antigen is unidentified.

PCR amplification relied on 60 Vbeta primers (plus 13 Jbeta primers). The method was immunoSEQ multiplex PCR; TCRdb's version includes in-frame clones alone and lacks a portion of them. The table shows tens of thousands of clones, with roughly 77% occurring only once. Sequencing was done on a sample of PBMCs. The V gene is TRBV7-2, the J gene TRBJ1-1, with TRBD1 as a possible D gene (6 bases). The sequence came from a man aged 25 to 45 in good health and CMV-seropositive. The CDR3 reads CASSLDSSGTEAFF. The CDR3 DNA reads TGTGCCAGCAGCTTGGACAGTTCGGGGACTGAAGCTTTCTTT.